These 29 T cell receptor beta chains originate from one sample sequenced in a study of blood T cell repertoires in COVID-19. The protocol was immunoSEQ multiplex PCR, while the TCRdb copy is restricted to in-frame clones and leaves out a portion. The repertoire includes 110,000 or so clones, more than 80% of them detected once, and approximately 27% sits in the top ten. Material: peripheral blood. The receptors stem from a man aged 65-85 years with active or convalescent COVID-19.

This chain links TRBV11-2 with TRBJ2-1, with D unclear. This CDR3 spans 17 amino acids. Germline V gene data show CDR1 as SGHAT and CDR2 as FQNNGV. V was shortened by 5 bases and J by 0 bases, with 17 bases between the two germline ends. The DNA of the CDR3 is TGTGCCAGCAGCCGCCTAGGTCGGATCGGCTCCTACAATGAGCAGTTCTTC. Protein: CASSRLGRIGSYNEQFF.

The chain is built from TRBV7-9 and TRBJ1-6; 7 positions agree with TRBD1. The CDR3 consists of 15 residues. CDR1 and CDR2 (germline): SEHNR, FQNEAQ (reference sequence). V lost 7 bases to trimming and J lost 4 bases; unmatched junction nucleotides: 7. DNA of the CDR3: TGTGCCAGCACTCAAGGGGACAGATATAATTCACCCCTCCACTTT. It specifies CASTQGDRYNSPLHF.

The genes are TRBV27 and TRBJ2-5; the D is unclear. Between the trimmed V and J ends, which lost 0 bases and 5 bases, there was a span of 13 bases. This CDR3 has 15 amino acids. Germline V lookup: CDR1 MNHEY, CDR2 SMNVEV (reference sequence). The CDR3 reads CASSLSSEVRETQYF. The CDR3 DNA follows: TGTGCCAGCAGTTTATCATCAGAGGTGAGGGAGACCCAGTACTTC.

This clone was counted only a few times. The CDR3 nucleotides read TGCGCCTGCCGACCGGGACAGGGAGGGAATGAGCAGTTCTTC. It is translated as CACRPGQGGNEQFF. The chain links TRBV5-1 to TRBJ2-1, with TRBD1 matching 9 bases. Germline V gives CDR1 SGHRS, CDR2 YFSETQ. V lost 10 bases, J lost 7 bases, and 12 bases stayed unmatched. The CDR3 runs 14 residues.

V gene TRBV6-1 combines with J gene TRBJ2-7; 9 bases match TRBD2. The CDR3 loop spans 18 amino acids. V trimming: 3 bases; J trimming: 4 bases; junction bases outside the gene matches: 16. Germline loops: CDR1 MNHNS, CDR2 SASEGT. CDR3 bases: TGTGCCAGCAGTGACGGAGCCTATCTTAGCGGGAGTACTTACGAGCAGTACTTC. This encodes CASSDGAYLSGSTYEQYF.

This chain links TRBV7-9 with TRBJ2-1; TRBD1 matches 10 bases. Trimming took 0 bases from V and 3 from J; bases not matched to a gene: 5. CDR3 size: 17 residues. CDR1 is SEHNR, CDR2 FQNEAQ, per germline (reference sequence). This CDR3 reads CASSLAYGTGDYNEQFF. The CDR3 DNA sequence: TGTGCCAGCAGCTTAGCGTATGGGACAGGGGACTACAATGAGCAGTTCTTC.

This chain links TRBV7-8 with TRBJ1-4; D might be TRBD1 (6 bases). CDR3 length equals 15 residues. The V and J ends lost 1 base and 8 bases respectively, with 14 bases between them. Germline V gives CDR1 SGHVS, CDR2 FQNEAQ. The CDR3 bases are TGTGCCAGCAGCTTAGACAGGGAGGGGATGGAAAAACTGTTTTTT. This encodes CASSLDREGMEKLFF.

V usage is TRBV28 and J usage is TRBJ1-3, with TRBD1 matching over 9 bases. There are 15 residues in the CDR3. Per the germline V gene, CDR1 is MDHEN and CDR2 is SYDVKM. The trim removed 3 bases at V and 1 base at J, leaving 1 base unmatched. The chain's CDR3 is CASSFDRGSGNTIYF. CDR3 nucleotide sequence: TGTGCCAGCAGTTTCGACAGGGGGTCTGGAAACACCATATATTTT.

This chain links TRBV6-4 with TRBJ1-5, with 11 bases identical to TRBD1. The CDR3 is 18 amino acids. V shed 1 base, J shed 5 bases, and the junction held 10 bases outside the gene matches. Germline CDR1 reads MRHNA; CDR2 reads SNTAGT. The CDR3 is CASSDCPKDRGRDQPQHF. As DNA, the CDR3 is TGTGCCAGCAGTGACTGCCCGAAGGACAGGGGGCGAGATCAGCCCCAGCATTTT.

This clone was detected once. The V gene is TRBV28, the J gene TRBJ2-6, with unresolved D. The germline V gene encodes CDR1 MDHEN and CDR2 SYDVKM. The CDR3 sequence is 15 residues long. Trimming stripped 2 bases from V and 2 bases from J, with 7 bases between. CDR3 sequence reads: CASSLQSPGANVLTF. The CDR3 DNA reads TGTGCCAGCAGTTTACAATCCCCTGGGGCCAACGTCCTGACTTTC.

The chain links TRBV27 to TRBJ1-4, with 9 bases aligning to TRBD1. Germline CDR1 reads MNHEY; CDR2 reads SMNVEV (reference sequence). Germline trimming cut 6 bases from V and 15 bases from J; bases unmatched to any gene: 11. CDR3 length: 13 residues. CDR3 bases: TGTGCCAGCAGGCCCCTCACAGGGGGCCCATTGTTTTTT. Translating it yields CASRPLTGGPLFF.

The genes are TRBV29-1 and TRBJ2-7; 7 positions match TRBD2. Trimming at V came to 7 bases and at J to 2 bases, leaving 8 bases not matched to a gene. Germline V gene lookup returns CDR1 SQVTM and CDR2 ANQGSEA. This CDR3 spans 13 amino acids. The chain's CDR3 is CSARREGTYEQYF. CDR3 nucleotides: TGCAGCGCCCGAAGGGAGGGGACCTACGAGCAGTACTTC.

J is TRBJ1-1 and V is TRBV18; D remains unclear. Germline values: CDR1 KGHSH, CDR2 LQKENI. CDR3 size: 14 residues. The ends were cut back, 8 bases at V and 1 base at J, with 14 bases in the middle. CDR3 nucleotide sequence: TGTGCCAGCGGAGAGGGCAGGAAGAACACTGAAGCTTTCTTT. Translated: CASGEGRKNTEAFF.

On this clone: The junction does not match germline at one end; this may be a read error. This same CDR3 is encoded by further DNA sequences in the sample. The J gene is TRBJ2-7, the V gene TRBV5-1, with D possibly TRBD1 on 6 matching bases. Germline V CDR1 and CDR2: SGHRS, YFSETQ. This CDR3 spans 14 amino acids. The CDR3 coding sequence is TGTGCCAGCAGCTTGGGAACAGGGACATACGAGCAGTACTTC. Translating it yields CASSLGTGTYEQYF.

The gene calls are TRBV19 and TRBJ1-5; the match to TRBD1 covers 7 bases. The germline V gene has CDR1 LNHDA and CDR2 SQIVND (reference sequence). The CDR3 has 15 amino acids. J gave up 5 bases and V 7 bases, and 11 bases lay outside the gene matches. The CDR3 sequence is CASTTRQGEDQPQHF. The CDR3 region has the DNA TGTGCCAGTACCACCAGACAGGGTGAGGATCAGCCCCAGCATTTT. The complete variable domain, with remaining parts taken from reference TRBV19 and TRBJ1-5, reads DGGITQSPKYLFRKEGQNVTLSCEQNLNHDAMYWYRQDPGQGLRLIYYSQIVNDFQKGDIAEGYSVSREKKESFPLTVTSAQKNPTAFYLCASTTRQGEDQPQHFGDGTRLSIL.

The rearrangement links TRBV2 to TRBJ1-3; D not resolved. The CDR3 runs to 13 residues. The ends were cut back, 6 bases at V and 1 base at J, with 7 bases in the middle. CDR1 SNHLY and CDR2 FYNNEI come from the germline V gene. This CDR3 reads CASSEFSGNTIYF. In nucleotides, the CDR3 is TGTGCCAGCAGCGAGTTTTCTGGAAACACCATATATTTT.

This rearrangement joins TRBV20-1 to TRBJ2-1, with no clear D. This CDR3 spans 11 amino acids. V was pared by 6 bases and J by 10 bases, with 13 bases between. Germline V gene data show CDR1 as DFQATT and CDR2 as SNEGSKA (reference sequence). DNA of the CDR3: TGCAGTGCGTACGACTGGCTAGAGCAGTTCTTC. Its protein product is CSAYDWLEQFF.

V usage is TRBV5-4 and J usage is TRBJ1-1, with TRBD1 identical over 7 bases. This CDR3 has 15 residues. V gave up 0 bases and J gave up 0 bases; unmatched junction bases: 2. The germline CDR1 and CDR2 sequences are SGHNT and YYREEE (reference sequence). CDR3 residues: CASSLARGMNTEAFF. The CDR3 DNA sequence: TGTGCCAGCAGCTTGGCCAGGGGGATGAACACTGAAGCTTTCTTT.

This chain uses TRBV28 with TRBJ1-5; 7 bases align to TRBD1. CDR1 is MDHEN and CDR2 is SYDVKM in the germline V gene. CDR3 length equals 17 residues. J lost 0 bases, V lost 5 bases, and 10 bases had no gene match. CDR3 protein: CASSPGTVVYSNQPQHF. The CDR3 DNA is TGTGCCAGCAGTCCCGGGACAGTCGTTTATAGCAATCAGCCCCAGCATTTT.

This chain connects TRBV2 to TRBJ2-7; TRBD2 agrees at 9 bases. The CDR3 sequence is 15 residues long. CDR1 is SNHLY, CDR2 FYNNEI, per germline. The V and J ends lost 6 bases and 0 bases, in that order; junction bases with no gene match: 6. The CDR3 loop reads CASRPGTSNSYEQYF. The DNA of the CDR3 is TGTGCCAGCAGACCGGGGACTAGCAACTCCTACGAGCAGTACTTC.

The rearrangement links TRBV18 to TRBJ2-1; TRBD1 aligns across 9 bases. The germline V gene encodes CDR1 KGHSH and CDR2 LQKENI. The V segment lost 3 bases and the J segment 4 bases; nucleotides outside the gene matches: 7. This CDR3 is built from 16 residues. CDR3 coding DNA: TGTGCCAGCTCACCTTTACAGGGGGCACGGTACAATGAGCAGTTCTTC. It yields the protein CASSPLQGARYNEQFF.

The chain has TRBV7-9 and TRBJ2-1; D is unclear. CDR3 length: 12 residues. Germline V gene data show CDR1 as SEHNR and CDR2 as FQNEAQ (reference sequence). The germline V and J ends were trimmed by 2 bases and 8 bases, with 7 bases remaining between them. CDR3 nucleotide sequence: TGTGCCAGCAGCTTATTCCGGTATGAGCAGTTCTTC. Its protein product is CASSLFRYEQFF.

The chain combines TRBV3-1 (or the pseudogene TRBV3-2) with TRBJ2-3; 13 nucleotides agree with TRBD2. This CDR3 is 15 amino acids long. V gave up 4 bases and J gave up 4 bases; unmatched junction bases: 2. The germline V gene encodes CDR1 LGHDT and CDR2 YNNKEL (reference sequence). CDR3 in DNA: TGTGCCAGCAGCCTACTAGCGGGAGGGGCAGATACGCAGTATTTT. Residues: CASSLLAGGADTQYF.

This chain uses TRBV2 with TRBJ2-1, with 10 nucleotides matching TRBD2. The CDR3 runs to 14 residues. Germline V gene lookup returns CDR1 SNHLY and CDR2 FYNNEI. With V trimmed by 4 bases and J by 4 bases, 1 base remained unmatched. Written as DNA, the CDR3 is TGTGCCAGCAGTGGGACTAGCGGTTACAATGAGCAGTTCTTC. Its protein is CASSGTSGYNEQFF.

Only one count was recorded for this clone. The CDR3: CASSPGLNTEAFF. In DNA, the CDR3 is TGTGCCAGCAGCCCCGGGTTGAACACTGAAGCTTTCTTT. The chain couples TRBV6-5 to TRBJ1-1; D is ambiguous. The germline V and J ends were trimmed by 6 bases and 0 bases, with 8 bases remaining between them. CDR3 length equals 13 residues. Per the germline V gene, CDR1 is MNHEY and CDR2 is SVGAGI.

About this clone: Other DNA variants within this sample encode the same CDR3. V is TRBV7-9 and J is TRBJ1-5; 9 bases fit TRBD1. The CDR3 runs 15 residues. The germline gives CDR1 SEHNR, CDR2 FQNEAQ (reference sequence). V was clipped by 5 bases and J by 1 base; unmatched bases: 3. CDR3 bases: TGTGCCAGCAGCCCCGGGACAGGGAGCAATCAGCCCCAGCATTTT. It specifies CASSPGTGSNQPQHF.

The gene calls are TRBV2 and TRBJ1-5; 8 positions agree with TRBD1. Germline lookup yields CDR1 SNHLY and CDR2 FYNNEI. The ends lost 2 bases at V and 1 base at J; junction bases unmatched: 4. CDR3 length: 16 residues. CDR3 in amino acids: CASSETRGRSNQPQHF. CDR3 coding DNA: TGTGCCAGCAGTGAAACCAGGGGGCGGAGCAATCAGCCCCAGCATTTT. The complete variable domain, with remaining parts taken from reference TRBV2 and TRBJ1-5, reads EPEVTQTPSHQVTQMGQEVILRCVPISNHLYFYWYRQILGQKVEFLVSFYNNEISEKSEIFDDQFSVERPDGSNFTLKIRSTKLEDSAMYFCASSETRGRSNQPQHFGDGTRLSIL.

J is TRBJ2-2 and V is TRBV11-2, with a tentative D call TRBD2 (6 bases). V dropped 0 bases and J dropped 1 base, with 15 bases sitting between them. The germline V gene encodes CDR1 SGHAT and CDR2 FQNNGV. The CDR3 totals 18 residues. Here the CDR3 reads CASSLDLSGRRNTGELFF. The CDR3 region has the DNA TGTGCCAGCAGCTTAGATTTGAGCGGGCGGCGGAACACCGGGGAGCTGTTTTTT.

The chain couples TRBV12-3 or TRBV12-4 to TRBJ2-5; 9 positions agree with TRBD2. The CDR3 is made up of 13 amino acids. V shed 5 bases, J shed 5 bases, and the junction held 3 bases outside the gene matches. CDR3 region: CASSGTSPETQYF. The CDR3 DNA reads TGTGCCAGCAGTGGGACTAGCCCCGAGACCCAGTACTTC.